The sequence of this T cell receptor beta chain was determined in a study of shared clonotypes between healthy human individuals. Study context: Each donor's CD8 memory used one plate, CD8 naive two, each CD4 subset three. Notes on the study in general: When naive CD4 clonotypes were compared across a few donors, approximately 5% were shared. Larger estimated richness was generally recorded for naive subsets relative to memory subsets.

Of note for this clone: Its matching antigen is unknown.

The CDR3 consists of 15 residues. Per sorted-subset replicate PCR, input was 150 to 250 ng DNA, representing about 30,000 T cell genomes. TCRdb keeps only in-frame clones here, not all; method: immunoSEQ multiplex PCR. The sample carries more than 2 million clones, approximately 95% recorded once. The sample taken for sequencing was naive CD4+ T cells sorted from blood. The subset: CD45RA+ positively selected. This chain uses TRBV21-1 with TRBJ2-7. TRBV21-1 is given as a pseudogene. This TCR was sampled from a man between 18 and 35 years old in good health. The CDR3 DNA reads as TGTGCCAGCAGCAAATACAGATGGAGCTCCTACGAGCAGTACTTC. As protein: CASSKYRWSSYEQYF.